This TCR beta chain is drawn from a study of cytomegalovirus exposure and HLA in healthy donors. Looking at the study overall: A data release that came early held 80 million or so unique TCRs from HLA-typed donors.

Vbeta (60) and Jbeta (13) primers were used in the PCR. TCRdb's table, derived via immunoSEQ multiplex PCR, lists solely in-frame clones and lacks some. This table holds 120,000 to 150,000 clones, under 80% found once. Germline-derived CDR1 and CDR2 are KGHSH and LQKENI. This CDR3 is 15 amino acids long. V lost 4 bases and J 0 bases, leaving 10 bases between the germline ends. Whereas donors were nominally healthy upon sampling, unrecorded immune exposures were probable. The TCR was taken from a male donor in good health and CMV-seronegative. Sequenced input: PBMCs. The gene calls are TRBV18 and TRBJ1-3, with a tentative D call TRBD1 (6 bases). In nucleotides, the CDR3 is TGTGCCAGCTCACGGACAGCCATCTCTGGAAACACCATATATTTT. Protein sequence: CASSRTAISGNTIYF.